Included here is one T cell receptor beta chain sequence, with context. Its specificity is not known. MiXCR, run by TCRdb on the reads, gives a single entry per CDR3 protein. Among about 480,000 distinct CDR3 sequences listed, roughly 34% were seen once. CDR1 GTSNPN and CDR2 SVGIG come from the germline V gene (reference sequence). The trim removed 2 bases at V and 7 bases at J, leaving 6 bases unmatched. The CDR3 loop spans 14 amino acids. The sample comes from a study of T cell repertoires in cytomegalovirus infection. Study as a whole: Based on public TCR beta signatures, there were indications of CMV infection and of a matching HLA type.

Study-wide results and limits: It was HLA-C-restricted CMV-specific TCR beta clonotypes that dominated the response ex vivo. Individuals carrying CMV plus the relevant HLA were identified by cumulative frequency of public TCR beta families.

This sequence joins TRBV30 and TRBJ2-2; 8 bases align to TRBD1. This sample comprised cultured PBMCs, obtained from culture after CMV antigen stimulation. This receptor was obtained from a human donor in good health (CMV status not recorded). Some clones in this sample may be carry-over from other donors' samples. The CDR3 spells CAWSLQGVVGELFF. The CDR3 coding sequence is TGTGCCTGGAGTTTACAGGGGGTTGTCGGGGAGCTGTTTTTT.